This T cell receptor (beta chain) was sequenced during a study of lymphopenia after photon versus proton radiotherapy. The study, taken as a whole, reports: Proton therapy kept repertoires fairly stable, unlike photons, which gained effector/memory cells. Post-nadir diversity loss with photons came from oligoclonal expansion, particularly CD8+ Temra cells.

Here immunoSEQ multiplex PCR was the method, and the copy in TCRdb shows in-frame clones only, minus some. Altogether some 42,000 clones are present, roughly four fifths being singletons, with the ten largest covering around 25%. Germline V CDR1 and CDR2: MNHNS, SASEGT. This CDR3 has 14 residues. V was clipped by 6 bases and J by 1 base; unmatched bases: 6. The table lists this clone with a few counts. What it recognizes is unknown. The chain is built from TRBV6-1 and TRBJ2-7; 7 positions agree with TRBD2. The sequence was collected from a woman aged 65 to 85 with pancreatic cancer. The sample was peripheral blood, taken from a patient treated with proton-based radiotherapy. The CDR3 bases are TGTGCCAGCAGACCGTTGGGGGGGTCCTACGAGCAGTACTTC. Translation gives CASRPLGGSYEQYF.